Listed below are T cell receptor beta chains from one sample, sequenced in a study of T cell responses to AZD1222 COVID-19 vaccine. Repertoires were generated with immunoSEQ multiplex PCR, while TCRdb's copy carries only in-frame clones and drops some. The sample includes more than 75,000 clones, roughly nine tenths of them seen just once. The sample here was peripheral blood, taken on day 0 of AZD1222 vaccination. These receptors came from an adult in good health. The CDR3 runs from the conserved cysteine through the conserved F or W. The D gene is left open where the match is weak. Clone size is stated in some rows and not others, as once, few, many or a class when expanded.

>TRBD2|-|TRBV9|TRBJ2-1
TGTGCCAGCAGCGTCACTAGCGGGGGGGCCAATGAGCAGTTCTTC
CASSVTSGGANEQFF
>TRBD1|-|TRBV18|TRBJ1-2
TGTGCCAGCTCACCAAGGGACAGGGGGAACATCGTTGGCTACACCTTC
CASSPRDRGNIVGYTF
>-|-|TRBV19|TRBJ1-1
TGTGCCAGTAGCCGTCTAGTCGGGAACACTGAAGCTTTCTTT
CASSRLVGNTEAFF
>TRBD1|-|TRBV5-5|TRBJ1-5
TGTGCCAGCAGCGATACAGGGGGCCAAGGACAGCCCCAGCATTTT
CASSDTGGQGQPQHF
>-|-|TRBV5-1|TRBJ2-2
TGCGCCAGCAGGGTCCGACAGGAGAACACCGGGGAGCTGTTTTTT
CASRVRQENTGELFF
>-|-|TRBV12-3/TRBV12-4|TRBJ2-2
TGTGCCAGCTCGTCCGGGGAGCTGTTTTTT
CASSSGELFF
>-|-|TRBV28|TRBJ2-3
TGTGCCAGCAGTCTACACGGCCGAACAGATACGCAGTATTTT
CASSLHGRTDTQYF
>-|-|TRBV28|TRBJ1-2
TGTGCCAGCAGCCGCACTACTTACTATGGCTACACCTTC
CASSRTTYYGYTF
>-|-|TRBV3-1/TRBV3-2|TRBJ1-6
TGTGCCAGCAGCCCAGACAGGAGCCGCTATAATTCACCCCTCCACTTT
CASSPDRSRYNSPLHF
>-|-|TRBV7-9|TRBJ1-6
TGTGCCAGCAGCTTAGGCCAGGGTGGGAGCAATTCACCCCTCCACTTT
CASSLGQGGSNSPLHF
>TRBD1|-|TRBV7-7|TRBJ1-4
TGTGCTAGCAGCCACGGAGGGGGCCCCAACGAAAAACTGTTTTTT
CASSHGGGPNEKLFF
>TRBD2|-|TRBV6-5|TRBJ2-3
TGTGCCAGCAGTTACTCGAGGAGCGGGGGCACAGATACGCAGTATTTT
CASSYSRSGGTDTQYF
>-|-|TRBV18|TRBJ2-6
TGTGCCAGCTCTCCTAACTTAGGTAGGGATGGGGCCAACGTCCTGACTTTC
CASSPNLGRDGANVLTF
>-|-|TRBV12-3/TRBV12-4|TRBJ2-3
TGTGCCAGCAGCTTGACTAACACAGATACGCAGTATTTT
CASSLTNTDTQYF
>-|few|TRBV5-1|TRBJ1-6
TGCGCCAGCAGCTCGGGACCGCAGAGCTCCTATAATTCACCCCTCCACTTT
CASSSGPQSSYNSPLHF
>-|once|TRBV14|TRBJ2-6
TGTGCCAGCAGCCAAGATCTCCGGGAGTCTGGGGCCAACGTCCTGACTTTC
CASSQDLRESGANVLTF
>-|-|TRBV7-8|TRBJ1-1
TGTGCCAGCAGCTTCCGCGGTCCTGAAGCTTTCTTT
CASSFRGPEAFF
>-|-|TRBV25-1|TRBJ1-3
TGTGCCAGCAGCGGACCTTGGGACACCATATATTTT
CASSGPWDTIYF
>-|-|TRBV2|TRBJ2-1
TGTGCCAGCAGTCAGGATGGGGAGGAGCAGTTCTTC
CASSQDGEEQFF
>-|-|TRBV5-1|TRBJ2-7
TGCGCCAGCAGCTTGGCATGGAACGAGCAGTACTTC
CASSLAWNEQYF
>-|-|TRBV3-1/TRBV3-2|TRBJ1-5
TGTGCCAGCAGCCAAGATTCGGGCCGCAATCAGCCCCAGCATTTT
CASSQDSGRNQPQHF
>-|-|TRBV5-8|TRBJ1-1
TGTGCCAGCAGTCCTGTTCGCGGGGTGAACACTGAAGCTTTCTTT
CASSPVRGVNTEAFF
>-|-|TRBV4-2|TRBJ1-3
TGTGCCAGCAGCCTGGACAAACGGAACACCATATATTTT
CASSLDKRNTIYF
>TRBD1|-|TRBV7-8|TRBJ2-7
TGTGCCAGCAGAACTAGAGGTACAGGGGGCTACGAGCAGTACTTC
CASRTRGTGGYEQYF
>-|once|TRBV19|TRBJ2-1
TGTGCCAGTAGTATAGAGGGGGGCCCCTACAATGAGCAGTTCTTC
CASSIEGGPYNEQFF
>-|once|TRBV5-4|TRBJ2-7
TGTGCCAGCAGCATCCGCGGTCTAGAGGGGTACGAGCAGTACTTC
CASSIRGLEGYEQYF
>TRBD1|-|TRBV19|TRBJ1-3
TGTGCCAGTACATCTCAGGGGGCGCTTGCTGGAAACACCATATATTTT
CASTSQGALAGNTIYF
>TRBD2|-|TRBV4-1|TRBJ2-1
TGCGCCAGCAGCCCTAAGGGGACTAGCGACTACAATGAGCAGTTCTTC
CASSPKGTSDYNEQFF
>-|-|TRBV7-8|TRBJ2-2
TGTGCCAGCAGCTCTTTTCGGGGCGGGGAGCTGTTTTTT
CASSSFRGGELFF
>-|-|TRBV19|TRBJ2-1
TGTGCCAGTAGTGGGGGTCGAGGGCTGGACTTGTACAATGAGCAGTTCTTC
CASSGGRGLDLYNEQFF
>TRBD2|once|TRBV4-2|TRBJ2-2
TGTGCCAGCAGCCCACTAGCGGGGGTCGGGGAGCTGTTTTTT
CASSPLAGVGELFF
>-|once|TRBV2|TRBJ1-3
TGTGCCAGCAGCGGGACCCCTGGAAACACCATATATTTT
CASSGTPGNTIYF
>-|-|TRBV6-5|TRBJ2-1
TGTGCCAGCAGTTACTCGAGAGCAGGCTACCAGTTCTTC
CASSYSRAGYQFF
>-|-|TRBV6-6|TRBJ2-7
TGTGCCAGCAGCCTAACCGCCTACGAGCAGTACTTC
CASSLTAYEQYF
>TRBD1|-|TRBV11-2|TRBJ1-1
TGTGCCAGCAGCTTCCCCAGGGGGGGCACTGAAGCTTTCTTT
CASSFPRGGTEAFF